The present entry profiles one T cell receptor beta chain with its context. Its antigen is not known. This sample was included in a study of T cell responses to AZD1222 COVID-19 vaccine. The CDR3 is made up of 14 amino acids. Between the trimmed V and J ends, which lost 0 bases and 4 bases, there was a span of 10 bases. Germline values: CDR1 SGHRS, CDR2 YFSETQ. Only in-frame clones appear in the TCRdb table, and some are missing; sequencing was by immunoSEQ multiplex PCR. The table lists about 140,000 clones, approximately 90% of them singletons, with roughly 1.2% in the top ten. Findings of the study overall: A rise in Spike-specific TCR breadth and depth followed two AZD1222 doses.

This rearrangement joins TRBV5-1 to TRBJ1-1; D ambiguous. This material consisted of peripheral blood, taken 28 days after the second AZD1222 dose. The sequence came from an adult who received the AZD1222 COVID-19 vaccine. The CDR3 nucleotides read TGCGCCAGCAGCTTGGGGGCGTTGGGCACTGAAGCTTTCTTT. It specifies CASSLGALGTEAFF.